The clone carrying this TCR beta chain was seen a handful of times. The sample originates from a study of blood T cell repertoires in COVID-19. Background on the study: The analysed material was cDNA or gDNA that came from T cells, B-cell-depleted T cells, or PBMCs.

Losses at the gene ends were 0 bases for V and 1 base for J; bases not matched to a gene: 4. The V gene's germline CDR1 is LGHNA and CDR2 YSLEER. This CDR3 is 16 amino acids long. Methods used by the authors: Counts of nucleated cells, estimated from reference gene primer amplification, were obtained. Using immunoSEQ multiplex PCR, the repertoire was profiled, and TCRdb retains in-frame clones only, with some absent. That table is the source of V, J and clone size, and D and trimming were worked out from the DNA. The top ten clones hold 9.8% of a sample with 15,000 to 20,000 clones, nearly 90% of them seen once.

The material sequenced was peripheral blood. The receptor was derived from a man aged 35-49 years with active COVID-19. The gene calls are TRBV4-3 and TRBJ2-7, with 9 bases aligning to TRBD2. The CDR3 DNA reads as TGCGCCAGCAGCCAAGATCACCTAGCGGGATCCTACGAGCAGTACTTC. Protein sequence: CASSQDHLAGSYEQYF.